Sequencing of this T cell receptor (beta chain) was carried out in a study of blood T cell repertoires in COVID-19. Libraries were prepared by immunoSEQ multiplex PCR; TCRdb keeps only in-frame clonotypes and omits some of them. This table has fewer than 200,000 clones, about 80% appearing once. The source of this sequence is a woman aged 55-70 years with acute COVID-19. Sequenced material: PBMCs or T cells enriched from blood (not recorded which).

The CDR3 bases are TGTGCCAGCACGGTGGGGGGTGGCAGACTAGCGGGAACCTACGAGCAGTACTTC. Amino acid sequence: CASTVGGGRLAGTYEQYF. The chain uses TRBV2 and TRBJ2-7; 11 nucleotides line up with TRBD2. The CDR3 loop spans 18 amino acids. The V gene end was trimmed by 7 bases and the J gene end by 2 bases; junction bases not matched to a gene: 16. Germline values: CDR1 SNHLY, CDR2 FYNNEI.